The 9 T cell receptor beta chains below all came from one sample that was sequenced in a study of vaccination effects on CD4 cells after COVID-19. Assay used: immunoSEQ multiplex PCR; TCRdb lists only in-frame clones, some missing. The sample lists around 69,000 clones, 70% to 80% occurring once. Culturing for 9 to 10 days preceded CD4+ T cell isolation. The vaccine given was either BNT162b2 or mRNA-1273, in two doses. These receptors' antigens are unknown. This sample comprised CD4+ T cells from PBMCs cultured without peptide, obtained after COVID-19 vaccination. These receptor sequences come from a human donor who received a COVID-19 vaccine.

V gene TRBV28 combines with J gene TRBJ1-1; no firm D call. CDR3 length: 15 residues. Germline CDR1 is MDHEN and CDR2 is SYDVKM. Trimming cost V 5 bases and J 1 base, with 14 bases left between them. The DNA for the CDR3 is TGTGCCAGCAGTCCTCCCACGGGCCGGAACACTGAAGCTTTCTTT. Translated: CASSPPTGRNTEAFF.

The CDR3 reads CASSGVGNEKLFF. The CDR3 DNA follows: TGTGCCAGCAGCGGTGTAGGGAATGAAAAACTGTTTTTT. The chain employs TRBV9 and TRBJ1-4; D not resolved. CDR3 size: 13 residues. Looked up from germline, CDR1 is SGDLS and CDR2 is YYNGEE. Trimming pared 3 bases from V and 5 bases from J, leaving 8 bases between.

The chain links TRBV30 to TRBJ2-2; D is perhaps TRBD1 or TRBD2 (5 bases each). The CDR3 totals 16 residues. Trimming took off 1 base at V and 0 bases at J, with 12 bases between the two ends. Germline CDR1 GTSNPN, CDR2 SVGIG (reference sequence). The CDR3 loop is CAWSAPGDPNTGELFF. CDR3 sequence (DNA): TGTGCCTGGAGTGCCCCCGGGGACCCGAACACCGGGGAGCTGTTTTTT. The full variable domain, in which reference TRBV30 and TRBJ2-2 provide the parts outside the CDR3, is SQTIHQWPATLVQPVGSPLSLECTVEGTSNPNLYWYRQAAGRGLQLLFYSVGIGQISSEVPQNLSASRPQDRQFILSSKKLLLSDSGFYLCAWSAPGDPNTGELFFGEGSRLTVL.

The CDR3 is CATSRAQSATNEKLFF. The CDR3 DNA follows: TGTGCCACCAGCAGGGCCCAAAGTGCAACTAATGAAAAACTGTTTTTT. V is TRBV15 and J is TRBJ1-4; unclear D gene. V lost 3 bases, J lost 0 bases, and 11 bases lay in between. The CDR3 is 16 residues long. Germline V lookup: CDR1 LNHNV, CDR2 YYDKDF (reference sequence).

This chain links TRBV7-8 with TRBJ1-3; no reliable D call. The V gene's germline CDR1 is SGHVS and CDR2 FQNEAQ. This CDR3 has 16 amino acids. Trimming stripped 3 bases from V and 0 bases from J, with 12 bases between. The CDR3 sequence: CASSFRLGSSGNTIYF. The CDR3 nucleotides are TGTGCCAGCAGCTTTCGGTTAGGCAGCTCTGGAAACACCATATATTTT.

The genes are TRBV5-1 and TRBJ2-1; no clear D. The V gene's germline CDR1 is SGHRS and CDR2 YFSETQ. This CDR3 is built from 15 residues. The V and J ends lost 4 bases and 8 bases respectively, with 19 bases between them. This CDR3 is CASSLEVVGIHEQFF. The CDR3 coding sequence is TGCGCCAGCAGCCTCGAGGTAGTCGGTATCCATGAGCAGTTCTTC.

This clone has only a few counts. The chain recombines TRBV20-1 with TRBJ1-5; D is undetermined. Germline V gene sequence: CDR1 DFQATT, CDR2 SNEGSKA (reference sequence). V was clipped by 3 bases and J by 4 bases, with 13 bases between them. This CDR3 has 14 amino acids. The CDR3 region has the DNA TGCAGTGCTAGTGTAGAAGGGCGGAATCAGCCCCAGCATTTT. This codes for CSASVEGRNQPQHF.

V gene TRBV20-1 combines with J gene TRBJ2-3, with D tentatively TRBD1 (6 bases). V lost 3 bases and J lost 0, with 16 bases in between. This CDR3 contains 16 residues. CDR1 and CDR2 from the germline V gene are DFQATT and SNEGSKA (reference sequence). The CDR3 loop reads CSASSSGTTSTDTQYF. DNA of the CDR3: TGCAGTGCTAGTTCCTCCGGGACAACTAGCACAGATACGCAGTATTTT.

The CDR3 sequence is CASSQGMATEAFF. In nucleotides, the CDR3 is TGTGCCAGCAGCCAGGGGATGGCCACTGAAGCTTTCTTT. J is TRBJ1-1 and V is TRBV3-1 (or the pseudogene TRBV3-2), with D unclear. Germline assignment: CDR1 LGHDT and CDR2 YNNKEL (reference sequence). The CDR3 length is 13 residues. V dropped 3 bases and J dropped 4 bases, with 9 bases sitting between them.